Listed here are 27 T cell receptor beta chains from one sample, sequenced in a study of post-analysis software for immune sequencing data. Study-level results: Higher frequency in patients than in controls was seen for roughly five TRBV segments, with TRBV5-6, TRBV5-1 and TRBV20-1 among them.

These receptors have no identified antigens. TCR beta libraries were prepared from cDNA with unique molecular identifiers. MiXCR, applied by TCRdb to the PCR reads, yields one record per CDR3 protein. In the table there are roughly 570,000 distinct CDR3 sequences, around 31% of which are singletons. Sequenced material: blood. Receptor source: a girl younger than 18 with multiple sclerosis.

This chain links TRBV5-1 with TRBJ2-3; 13 bases agree with TRBD2. The CDR3 covers 17 residues. Germline V lookup: CDR1 SGHRS, CDR2 YFSETQ. The J segment lost 2 bases and the V segment lost 4 bases, leaving 7 bases of the junction unmatched. CDR3 loop: CASSTQTSGGYTDTQYF. In DNA form, the CDR3 reads TGCGCCAGCAGCACCCAGACTAGCGGGGGGTACACAGATACGCAGTATTTT.

The chain uses TRBV11-2 and TRBJ2-3; D is unresolved. The CDR3 contains 11 residues. V was pared by 7 bases and J by 2 bases, with 4 bases between. The germline CDR1 and CDR2 sequences are SGHAT and FQNNGV. This CDR3 reads CASTDTDTQYF. The DNA for the CDR3 is TGTGCCAGCACCGACACAGATACGCAGTATTTT. Using reference TRBV11-2 and TRBJ2-3 for the parts outside the CDR3, the full variable domain is EAGVAQSPRYKIIEKRQSVAFWCNPISGHATLYWYQQILGQGPKLLIQFQNNGVVDDSQLPKDRFSAERLKGVDSTLKIQPAKLEDSAVYLCASTDTDTQYFGPGTRLTVL.

The V and J genes are TRBV7-2 and TRBJ1-5, with TRBD1 matching 8 bases. The V and J ends lost 7 bases and 0 bases, in that order; junction bases with no gene match: 5. Germline CDR1 and CDR2: SGHTA and FQGNSA. This CDR3 contains 15 residues. The chain's CDR3 is CASTRTGLSNQPQHF. CDR3 sequence (DNA): TGTGCCAGCACAAGGACAGGGCTTAGCAATCAGCCCCAGCATTTT.

The chain joins TRBV7-9 to TRBJ1-6; 9 nucleotides match TRBD1. Losses at the gene ends were 2 bases for V and 6 bases for J; bases not matched to a gene: 5. Germline CDR1 and CDR2: SEHNR and FQNEAQ (reference sequence). The CDR3 extends over 16 amino acids. The CDR3 DNA reads TGTGCCAGCAGCTTATTCAGGGGACAGGGTAATTCACCCCTCCACTTT. Its translation: CASSLFRGQGNSPLHF.

This clonotype was observed a handful of times. The chain carries TRBV6-1 and TRBJ2-5, with 8 bases that match TRBD1. Germline CDR1 and CDR2: MNHNS and SASEGT. The V segment lost 7 bases and the J segment 4 bases; nucleotides outside the gene matches: 17. The CDR3 is 17 residues long. The CDR3 sequence is CASTLTSQGAPGETQYF. CDR3 coding DNA: TGTGCCAGCACCCTTACCTCTCAGGGGGCGCCAGGAGAGACCCAGTACTTC.

This clonotype was counted between two and nine times. The chain combines TRBV10-3 with TRBJ2-5; D uncertain. Trimming took off 2 bases at V and 5 bases at J, with 15 bases between the two ends. The CDR3 totals 15 residues. Germline V gene data show CDR1 as ENHRY and CDR2 as SYGVKD. The CDR3 nucleotides read TGTGCCATCAGTGAGGGCCCTGTATCCCCCGAGACCCAGTACTTC. Translation gives CAISEGPVSPETQYF.

V gene TRBV7-9 combines with J gene TRBJ1-5; D ambiguous. The germline V gene has CDR1 SEHNR and CDR2 FQNEAQ (reference sequence). This CDR3 has 12 residues. Trimming pared 2 bases from V and 8 bases from J, leaving 7 bases between. The DNA for the CDR3 is TGTGCCAGCAGCTTATTTAGGGAGCCCCAGCATTTT. It yields the protein CASSLFREPQHF.

This rearrangement joins TRBV29-1 to TRBJ2-7, with no clear D. Germline V lookup: CDR1 SQVTM, CDR2 ANQGSEA. Trimming took 6 bases from V and 6 from J, leaving 18 bases between them. This CDR3 has 13 residues. CDR3 amino acids: CSVAPLTTAEQYF. The DNA for the CDR3 is TGCAGCGTGGCCCCACTAACCACTGCCGAGCAGTACTTC.

This clonotype has more than one count but fewer than ten. The chain couples TRBV11-2 to TRBJ1-2, with D hard to call. The CDR3 sequence is 14 residues long. Germline V gives CDR1 SGHAT, CDR2 FQNNGV. Trimming shortened V by 2 bases and J by 2 bases, and 9 bases separated the two germline ends. The CDR3 bases are TGTGCCAGCAGCTTATTACAGTTAAACTATGGCTACACCTTC. Amino acids: CASSLLQLNYGYTF.

This chain links TRBV18 with TRBJ2-3, with 7 bases aligning to TRBD2. With V trimmed by 2 bases and J by 9 bases, 14 bases remained unmatched. CDR1 is KGHSH and CDR2 is LQKENI in the germline V gene. The CDR3 covers 16 residues. CDR3 residues: CASSPSSWEGMRTQYF. The CDR3 DNA follows: TGTGCCAGCTCACCATCGAGTTGGGAGGGTATGAGGACGCAGTATTTT.

J is TRBJ2-3 and V is TRBV20-1; TRBD1 is a possible D gene (6 bases). The CDR3 has 14 residues. CDR1 and CDR2 from the germline V gene are DFQATT and SNEGSKA (reference sequence). Between the trimmed V and J ends, which lost 6 bases and 2 bases, there was a span of 15 bases. The CDR3 here is CSAADRSYTDTQYF. In DNA form, the CDR3 reads TGCAGTGCCGCCGACAGGTCCTACACAGATACGCAGTATTTT.

The table lists this clonotype with a few counts. The CDR3, as DNA: TGTGCCAGCAGCCCCAGACAGCCAGATACGCAGTATTTT. Its protein product is CASSPRQPDTQYF. The chain links TRBV7-2 to TRBJ2-3; the D gene is possibly TRBD1 (5 bases). Deletions cut 5 bases from V and 4 bases from J, with 10 bases between. The CDR3 spans 13 residues. Germline V gene data show CDR1 as SGHTA and CDR2 as FQGNSA.

The gene calls are TRBV5-1 and TRBJ1-4; D is possibly TRBD1 (5 bases). Deletions cut 0 bases from V and 8 bases from J, with 14 bases between. Germline CDR1 and CDR2: SGHRS and YFSETQ. The CDR3 sequence is 15 residues long. The CDR3, as DNA: TGCGCCAGCAGCTTGGCGGGGACGCCGGAGGAAAAACTGTTTTTT. It yields the protein CASSLAGTPEEKLFF.

The J gene is TRBJ1-2, the V gene TRBV4-1; TRBD1 is a possible D gene (5 bases). In germline, CDR1 is MGHRA, CDR2 YSYEKL. Trimming pared 2 bases from V and 6 bases from J, leaving 19 bases between. The CDR3 sequence is 16 residues long. CDR3 coding DNA: TGCGCCAGCAGCCAACCCCGGGACCGGGCGTCTAATGGCTACACCTTC. Its translation is CASSQPRDRASNGYTF.

The chain combines TRBV7-9 with TRBJ2-1; D is perhaps TRBD2 (5 bases). CDR3 size: 12 residues. The V end lost 4 bases, the J end lost 15 bases, and 16 bases lay between the germline ends. CDR1 SEHNR and CDR2 FQNEAQ come from the germline V gene (reference sequence). Written as DNA, the CDR3 is TGTGCCAGCAGCTCGGACTCGTACGCTGCGTTCTTC. Amino acid sequence: CASSSDSYAAFF. Supplemented by reference TRBV7-9 and TRBJ2-1, the full variable domain reads DTGVSQNPRHKITKRGQNVTFRCDPISEHNRLYWYRQTLGQGPEFLTYFQNEAQLEKSRLLSDRFSAERPKGSFSTLEIQRTEQGDSAMYLCASSSDSYAAFFGPGTRLTVL.

The chain carries TRBV5-1 and TRBJ2-1, with 8 positions matching TRBD2. The germline gives CDR1 SGHRS, CDR2 YFSETQ. The J segment lost 4 bases and the V segment lost 0 bases, leaving 6 bases of the junction unmatched. This CDR3 spans 16 amino acids. The CDR3 region has the DNA TGCGCCAGCAGCTTGGACGGGGGGGGGAGATACAATGAGCAGTTCTTC. Encoded protein: CASSLDGGGRYNEQFF. Looking up the rest from reference TRBV5-1 and TRBJ2-1 gives the full variable domain: KAGVTQTPRYLIKTRGQQVTLSCSPISGHRSVSWYQQTPGQGLQFLFEYFSETQRNKGNFPGRFSGRQFSNSRSEMNVSTLELGDSALYLCASSLDGGGRYNEQFFGPGTRLTVL.

The V gene is TRBV20-1, the J gene TRBJ2-1, with D tentatively TRBD1 (5 bases). CDR3 size: 18 residues. In germline, CDR1 is DFQATT, CDR2 SNEGSKA (reference sequence). Trimming left V 1 base short and J 4 bases short, with 23 bases between. This chain's CDR3 is CSARAPPDGRGPYNEQFF. The CDR3, as DNA: TGCAGTGCTAGAGCCCCCCCCGACGGAAGGGGTCCGTACAATGAGCAGTTCTTC.

This clonotype was detected ten times or more. J is TRBJ2-1 and V is TRBV29-1; D perhaps matches TRBD2 (5 bases). Germline V lookup: CDR1 SQVTM, CDR2 ANQGSEA. V lost 3 bases to trimming and J lost 2 bases, with 11 bases between them. This CDR3 spans 14 amino acids. The CDR3 is CSVEGSRAYNEQFF. The CDR3, as DNA: TGCAGCGTTGAGGGGAGTCGCGCCTACAATGAGCAGTTCTTC.

The rearrangement links TRBV3-1 to TRBJ2-3; perhaps TRBD2 as D (6 bases). Trimming pared 0 bases from V and 2 bases from J, leaving 15 bases between. Germline V gene data show CDR1 as LGHDT and CDR2 as YNNKEL (reference sequence). The CDR3 covers 17 residues. CDR3 nucleotide sequence: TGTGCCAGCAGCCAAGAAGGGACTTCCCTTATCACAGATACGCAGTATTTT. It yields the protein CASSQEGTSLITDTQYF.

In its sample, this clonotype was seen a few times. This sequence joins TRBV29-1 and TRBJ1-5, with a tentative D call TRBD1 (5 bases). The germline V gene encodes CDR1 SQVTM and CDR2 ANQGSEA. V was pared by 6 bases and J by 3 bases, with 15 bases between. This CDR3 is 14 amino acids long. CDR3 nucleotides: TGCAGCGTGGGGTCGGGGCTGGACAATCAGCCCCAGCATTTT. Translating gives CSVGSGLDNQPQHF.

This clonotype was counted only a few times. The V and J genes are TRBV11-2 and TRBJ2-4; TRBD2 might be the D (6 bases). The CDR3 totals 16 residues. V was trimmed by 1 base and J by 4 bases, leaving 14 bases between them. Germline V CDR1 and CDR2: SGHAT, FQNNGV. The CDR3 protein is CASSLVFRGRKNIQYF. CDR3 sequence (DNA): TGTGCCAGCAGCTTAGTATTCCGGGGGAGAAAAAACATTCAGTACTTC.

This clonotype was counted ten times or more. The chain joins TRBV4-1 to TRBJ2-5, with D tentatively TRBD1 (5 bases). Germline values: CDR1 MGHRA, CDR2 YSYEKL. Between the trimmed V and J ends, which lost 0 bases and 1 base, there was a span of 9 bases. The CDR3 loop spans 15 amino acids. The CDR3 nucleotides read TGCGCCAGCAGCCAAGATCCAGGGTCCCAAGAGACCCAGTACTTC. This translates into CASSQDPGSQETQYF.

This clonotype was picked up a small number of times. J is TRBJ2-1 and V is TRBV4-1; 11 nucleotides align to TRBD2. The CDR3 extends over 15 amino acids. Germline CDR1 is MGHRA and CDR2 is YSYEKL. The ends lost 1 base at V and 12 bases at J; junction bases unmatched: 8. The CDR3 DNA reads TGCGCCAGCAGCCAAGGGTTAGCGGGGGGGGTTAGGCAGTTCTTC. It encodes CASSQGLAGGVRQFF.

This clonotype was counted between two and nine times. The V call is TRBV20-1, the J call TRBJ2-7; 7 nucleotides match TRBD1. This CDR3 contains 16 residues. The germline gives CDR1 DFQATT, CDR2 SNEGSKA (reference sequence). V shed 2 bases, J shed 7 bases, and the junction held 17 bases outside the gene matches. The CDR3, as DNA: TGCAGTGCTAGACCCCTCATGGTCGAGACAGGGCGAGAGCAGTACTTC. Protein product: CSARPLMVETGREQYF.

About this clonotype: Compared with germline, one end of the junction differs, possibly owing to a read error. This chain connects TRBV5-6 to TRBJ2-3; D is uncertain. The V gene's germline CDR1 is SGHDT and CDR2 YYEEEE. This CDR3 comprises 15 residues. The CDR3 reads CTSSLFDDHTDTQYF. CDR3 coding DNA: TGTACCAGCAGCTTGTTTGACGACCACACAGATACGCAGTATTTT.

This clonotype was observed a handful of times. For the CDR3, the DNA is TGTGCCAGCAGCCAAACGGTTTCCCAGTACTTC. Amino acids: CASSQTVSQYF. The chain recombines TRBV3-1 with TRBJ2-5; D remains ambiguous. V lost 2 bases to trimming and J lost 9 bases, with 7 bases between them. The germline V gene has CDR1 LGHDT and CDR2 YNNKEL (reference sequence). This CDR3 is 11 amino acids long.

The J gene is TRBJ2-3, the V gene TRBV7-9; D remains unclear. V was cut by 3 bases and J by 1 base, with 14 bases left in between. The CDR3 length is 16 residues. Germline-derived CDR1 and CDR2 are SEHNR and FQNEAQ (reference sequence). CDR3 bases: TGTGCCAGCAGCTTCCCCGCCCCGCTGGGCACAGATACGCAGTATTTT. Residues: CASSFPAPLGTDTQYF.